The sequence of this TCR beta chain was determined in a study of human T cells and chemical hapten exposure. TCRdb used MiXCR to reprocess the RACE reads, holding one entry per CDR3 protein. This sample has about 68,000 distinct CDR3 sequences, with over 9.5% found just once. As to time point: pre-sensitization, week 0. Treatment described: therapeutic diphenylcyclopropenone sensitization with weekly scalp DPC. Blood, whole and unfractionated, served as the source for total RNA extraction. V lost 4 bases, J lost 4 bases, and 7 bases lay in between. Germline CDR1 is LNHDA and CDR2 is SQIVND (reference sequence). The CDR3 loop spans 13 amino acids. This clonotype was counted ten times or more.

The sequencing here drew on whole blood, taken in connection with sensitization to the hapten diphenylcyclopropenone (DPC). The chain recombines TRBV19 with TRBJ2-2, with no clear D. The clonotype originates from a woman aged 50 to 60 with alopecia areata. Some clones in this sample may be carry-over from other donors' samples. CDR3 DNA: TGTGCCAGTAGTACTTCCGGCACCGGGGAGCTGTTTTTT. Translated: CASSTSGTGELFF.